The 14 T cell receptor beta chains reported below all come from one sample, sequenced in a study of CD4 T cells in relation to SARS-CoV-2 and coronaviruses. Unexposed donor CD4+ T cells date from about 2010-2019, before the COVID-19 pandemic. Isolation of CD4+ T cells took place after nine to ten days in culture. Their antigens remain unidentified. Data came from immunoSEQ multiplex PCR; TCRdb stores just in-frame clones and leaves some out. Seen here are around 18,000 clones, about 70% observed once, and the top ten hold approximately 30%. Sequenced input: CD4+ T cells from PBMCs, cultured in vitro. These receptors all stem from a human donor in good health.

The chain links TRBV30 to TRBJ2-7; no clear D. The V end was cut by 0 bases, the J end by 0 bases, with 9 bases between. The CDR3 is 14 residues long. Germline V gene lookup returns CDR1 GTSNPN and CDR2 SVGIG (reference sequence). In DNA form, the CDR3 reads TGTGCCTGGAGTGTAGGTGGGGTCTCCTACGAGCAGTACTTC. Encoded protein: CAWSVGGVSYEQYF.

The chain uses TRBV19 and TRBJ2-7; 9 positions agree with TRBD1. Unmatched junction bases numbered 10, after V lost 7 bases and J lost 6 bases. The length of the CDR3 is 14 residues. Germline CDR1 is LNHDA and CDR2 is SQIVND (reference sequence). CDR3: CASTGTGLMREQYF. The CDR3 coding sequence is TGTGCCAGTACGGGGACAGGGCTTATGCGCGAGCAGTACTTC.

The chain employs TRBV30 and TRBJ2-1; 8 bases map to TRBD2. Germline V gene lookup returns CDR1 GTSNPN and CDR2 SVGIG (reference sequence). The CDR3 loop spans 15 amino acids. V was pared by 3 bases and J by 8 bases, with 12 bases of the junction left unmatched. The CDR3 region is CAWSRGAGVGDEQFF. The CDR3 coding sequence is TGTGCCTGGAGCCGAGGAGCGGGAGTAGGCGATGAGCAGTTCTTC.

This chain connects TRBV9 to TRBJ2-5, with a tentative D call TRBD2 (6 bases). V was cut by 3 bases and J by 1 base, with 10 bases left in between. Per germline, CDR1 SGDLS and CDR2 YYNGEE. This CDR3 has 14 amino acids. The CDR3 DNA reads TGTGCCAGCAGCGCCGGGAGAGGCCAAGAGACCCAGTACTTC. Translation: CASSAGRGQETQYF.

This clone was counted between two and nine times. V usage is TRBV5-1 and J usage is TRBJ1-5; maybe TRBD1 (5 bases). The CDR3 consists of 14 residues. Looked up from germline, CDR1 is SGHRS and CDR2 is YFSETQ. Between the trimmed V and J ends, which lost 5 bases and 4 bases, there was a span of 13 bases. This chain's CDR3 is CASRPGTENQPQHF. CDR3 in DNA: TGCGCCAGCAGACCCGGGACTGAAAATCAGCCCCAGCATTTT.

The CDR3 bases are TGTGCCAGCAGCGGAAATGGCGAGCAGTACTTC. It yields the protein CASSGNGEQYF. The genes are TRBV9 and TRBJ2-7; D remains unclear. The germline V and J ends were trimmed by 3 bases and 6 bases, with 7 bases remaining between them. Germline CDR1 and CDR2: SGDLS and YYNGEE. CDR3 length equals 11 residues.

CDR3 amino acids: CASRDAQGAYEQYF. The CDR3 DNA follows: TGCGCCAGCAGGGATGCCCAGGGTGCCTACGAGCAGTACTTC. V gene TRBV5-1 combines with J gene TRBJ2-7, with a weak D call TRBD1 (5 bases). CDR1 is SGHRS and CDR2 is YFSETQ in the germline V gene. Trimming left V 5 bases short and J 2 bases short, with 14 bases between. CDR3 length: 14 amino acids.

This sequence joins TRBV5-8 and TRBJ1-4; 7 positions agree with TRBD1. CDR3 length equals 14 residues. Trimming cost V 4 bases and J 7 bases; bases outside gene matches: 7. CDR1 is SGHTS and CDR2 is YDEGEE in the germline V gene. In nucleotides, the CDR3 is TGTGCCAGCAGCCCGGGACAGCAAGGTGAAAAACTGTTTTTT. Protein sequence: CASSPGQQGEKLFF.

This clone was seen a handful of times. The rearrangement links TRBV28 to TRBJ2-7; D gene ambiguous. The V gene's germline CDR1 is MDHEN and CDR2 SYDVKM. V lost 4 bases to trimming and J lost 4 bases, with 5 bases between them. The CDR3 sequence is 11 residues long. The CDR3: CASSSFYEQYF. As DNA, the CDR3 is TGTGCCAGCAGTTCATTTTACGAGCAGTACTTC.

This clone was seen only a few times. The V call is TRBV18, the J call TRBJ2-1; 11 bases agree with TRBD2. The CDR3 sequence is 16 residues long. From germline, CDR1 is KGHSH and CDR2 LQKENI. V dropped 1 base and J dropped 5; count of bases not matched to a gene: 4. For the CDR3, the DNA is TGTGCCAGCTCACCACGGACTAGCGGGCTGGACAATGAGCAGTTCTTC. Translating gives CASSPRTSGLDNEQFF.

This clone occurred once. The chain is built from TRBV3-1 (or the pseudogene TRBV3-2) and TRBJ2-3; D not certain. This CDR3 is 16 amino acids long. CDR1 is LGHDT and CDR2 is YNNKEL in the germline V gene (reference sequence). Deletions cut 0 bases from V and 2 bases from J, with 12 bases between. CDR3 region: CASSQDLTPFTDTQYF. CDR3 sequence (DNA): TGTGCCAGCAGCCAAGATCTAACTCCCTTCACAGATACGCAGTATTTT.

This rearrangement joins TRBV15 to TRBJ1-4; D gene ambiguous. The CDR3 contains 16 residues. V was trimmed by 0 bases and J by 0 bases, leaving 8 bases between them. CDR1 LNHNV and CDR2 YYDKDF come from the germline V gene (reference sequence). The DNA of the CDR3 is TGTGCCACCAGCAGAGACGTAGATGCAACTAATGAAAAACTGTTTTTT. Amino acid sequence: CATSRDVDATNEKLFF.

This clone was seen more than once but under ten times. V usage is TRBV5-6 and J usage is TRBJ1-5, with a tentative D call TRBD1 (6 bases). Germline CDR1 is SGHDT and CDR2 is YYEEEE. This CDR3 region has 15 residues. The germline V and J ends were trimmed by 5 bases and 3 bases, with 15 bases remaining between them. The CDR3 nucleotides are TGTGCCAGCAGATCGGGGACATCTTTCAATCAGCCCCAGCATTTT. Protein: CASRSGTSFNQPQHF.

The gene calls are TRBV5-1 and TRBJ2-7; D remains ambiguous. The V gene lost 7 bases and the J gene lost 2 bases, with 7 bases spanning the gap. CDR1 and CDR2 (germline): SGHRS, YFSETQ. The CDR3 loop spans 11 amino acids. The CDR3 DNA reads TGCGCCAGCGCCTCAGCCTACGAGCAGTACTTC. It specifies CASASAYEQYF.